This T cell receptor (beta chain) stems from a study of blood T cell repertoires in COVID-19. Study overall: T cells, B-cell-depleted T cells, or PBMCs supplied cDNA or gDNA.

The germline gives CDR1 LGHDT, CDR2 YNNKEL (reference sequence). V was trimmed by 6 bases and J by 4 bases, leaving 3 bases between them. This CDR3 region has 11 residues. The method was immunoSEQ multiplex PCR; TCRdb's version includes in-frame clones alone and lacks a portion of them. The data hold approximately 220,000 clones, with 80% to 90% observed a single time. V is TRBV3-1 (or the pseudogene TRBV3-2) and J is TRBJ2-2, with D unclear. The receptor was isolated from a woman aged 50 to 60 with acute or convalescent COVID-19. The sample taken for sequencing was peripheral blood. CDR3 nucleotides: TGTGCCAGCAGTCTCACCGGGGAGCTGTTTTTT. Protein: CASSLTGELFF.